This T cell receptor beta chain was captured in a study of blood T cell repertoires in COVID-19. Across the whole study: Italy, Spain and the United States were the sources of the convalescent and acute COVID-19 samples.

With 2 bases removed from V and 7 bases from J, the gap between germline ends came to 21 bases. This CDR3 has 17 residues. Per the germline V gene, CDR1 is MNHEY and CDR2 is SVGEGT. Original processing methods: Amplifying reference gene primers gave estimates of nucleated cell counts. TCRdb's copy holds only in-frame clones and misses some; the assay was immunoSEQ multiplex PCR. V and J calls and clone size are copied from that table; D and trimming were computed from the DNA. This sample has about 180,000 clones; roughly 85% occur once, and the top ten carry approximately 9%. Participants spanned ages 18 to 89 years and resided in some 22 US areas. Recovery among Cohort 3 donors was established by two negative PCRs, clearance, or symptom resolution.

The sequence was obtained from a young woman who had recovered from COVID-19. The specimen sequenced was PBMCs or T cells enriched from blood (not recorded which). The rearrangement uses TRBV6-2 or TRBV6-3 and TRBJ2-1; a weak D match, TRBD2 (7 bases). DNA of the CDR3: TGTGCCAGCAGTTACAGGTCGCAGGGGAGGGTTACAAATGAGCAGTTCTTC. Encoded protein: CASSYRSQGRVTNEQFF.